The 15 T cell receptor beta chains in this list originate from one sample, sequenced in a study of shared clonotypes between healthy human individuals (dated by TCRdb to about 2020). The library relied on the immunoSEQ multiplex PCR assay. Held by TCRdb, this immuneACCESS table contains in-frame sequences only and omits some clones. Under half of the omission traces to an unresolved V gene where checked; the cause of the rest is unknown. The sample has around 550,000 clones on record, 95% to 97% of them singletons. 0.06% of the sample is held by the ten biggest clonotypes. Sequenced: naive CD4+ T cells sorted from blood. The meaning of the sample's cell subset or site label: CD45RA+ positively selected. Receptor source: a woman in her 30s in good health.

The chain employs TRBV28 and TRBJ2-1; D remains unclear. Deletions cut 4 bases from V and 0 bases from J, with 13 bases between. The germline CDR1 and CDR2 sequences are MDHEN and SYDVKM. The CDR3 spans 16 residues. This chain's CDR3 is CASSSMTPSSYNEQFF. In nucleotides, the CDR3 is TGTGCCAGCAGTTCCATGACTCCGAGCTCCTACAATGAGCAGTTCTTC.

The chain couples TRBV10-3 to TRBJ1-1; D is perhaps TRBD1 (5 bases). The CDR3 extends over 17 amino acids. Trimming removed 7 bases at V and 5 bases at J, with 26 bases between. CDR1 is ENHRY and CDR2 is SYGVKD in the germline V gene. The CDR3 reads CAITELPGTQDVTEAFF. Written as DNA, the CDR3 is TGTGCCATCACCGAACTTCCCGGGACGCAAGACGTGACTGAAGCTTTCTTT.

This chain links TRBV5-1 with TRBJ2-5, with D possibly matching TRBD1 (6 bases). V gave up 1 base and J gave up 4 bases, with 11 bases separating them. Germline-derived CDR1 and CDR2 are SGHRS and YFSETQ. The CDR3 consists of 14 residues. For the CDR3, the DNA is TGCGCCAGCAGCTTGTCGGTGGGGGCAGAGACCCAGTACTTC. Protein sequence: CASSLSVGAETQYF.

This chain's CDR3 is CASSLTTGTGVPGELFF. CDR3 nucleotides: TGTGCCAGCTCACTAACGACCGGGACAGGGGTCCCCGGGGAGCTGTTTTTT. The chain recombines TRBV18 with TRBJ2-2, with 10 bases aligning to TRBD1. Trimming took 4 bases from V and 6 from J; bases not matched to a gene: 11. This CDR3 is built from 17 residues. CDR1 and CDR2 from the germline V gene are KGHSH and LQKENI. Supplemented by reference TRBV18 and TRBJ2-2, the full variable domain reads NAGVMQNPRHLVRRRGQEARLRCSPMKGHSHVYWYRQLPEEGLKFMVYLQKENIIDESGMPKERFSAEFPKEGPSILRIQQVVRGDSAAYFCASSLTTGTGVPGELFFGEGSRLTVL.

The chain uses TRBV5-4 and TRBJ2-7, with a possible D match to TRBD2 (6 bases). The CDR3 has 16 amino acids. The germline CDR1 and CDR2 sequences are SGHNT and YYREEE (reference sequence). The V and J ends lost 1 base and 2 bases respectively, with 16 bases between them. In DNA form, the CDR3 reads TGTGCCAGCAGCTTGCCCCGGGACTCCAACCCCTACGAGCAGTACTTC. Translation: CASSLPRDSNPYEQYF.

This sequence joins TRBV5-1 and TRBJ2-7; 11 bases agree with TRBD2. The J segment lost 5 bases and the V segment lost 4 bases, leaving 11 bases of the junction unmatched. The length of the CDR3 is 16 residues. Germline V gene data show CDR1 as SGHRS and CDR2 as YFSETQ. CDR3 sequence reads: CASSPDKLAGEHEQYF. The CDR3 DNA follows: TGCGCCAGCAGCCCCGACAAACTAGCGGGAGAACACGAGCAGTACTTC.

This rearrangement joins TRBV28 to TRBJ1-1; D perhaps matches TRBD1 (5 bases). CDR1 is MDHEN and CDR2 is SYDVKM in the germline V gene. V dropped 6 bases and J dropped 7 bases, with 21 bases sitting between them. The CDR3 contains 15 residues. CDR3 DNA sequence: TGTGCCAGCAGGAACAGCCTAGGAGGGGTTTATGAAGCTTTCTTT. Its protein is CASRNSLGGVYEAFF.

This clone was counted a few times. At the DNA level, this CDR3 is encoded by other sequences in the same sample as well. This chain links TRBV18 with TRBJ1-2; unclear D gene. Trimming stripped 2 bases from V and 6 bases from J, with 7 bases between. The CDR3 runs to 12 residues. Germline CDR1 and CDR2: KGHSH and LQKENI. CDR3 DNA sequence: TGTGCCAGCTCACCAACTGGGGATGGCTACACCTTC. Protein: CASSPTGDGYTF.

The CDR3 bases are TGTGCCAGCAGCTCACCGGGATTGGCACTACCCCAAGAGACCCAGTACTTC. Its protein is CASSSPGLALPQETQYF. V is TRBV7-9 and J is TRBJ2-5, with D perhaps matching TRBD2 (5 bases). The CDR3 contains 17 residues. CDR1 and CDR2 (germline): SEHNR, FQNEAQ (reference sequence). Trimming removed 4 bases at V and 1 base at J, with 19 bases between.

This chain connects TRBV7-1 to TRBJ2-7; TRBD2 aligns across 9 bases. TRBV7-1 is placed among ORFs of uncertain function. The CDR3 loop spans 16 amino acids. Trimming took 4 bases from V and 1 from J; bases not matched to a gene: 8. CDR3 loop: CASSFGTTSGSYEQYF. The CDR3 DNA reads TGTGCCAGCAGCTTCGGAACGACTAGCGGTTCCTACGAGCAGTACTTC.

J is TRBJ1-4 and V is TRBV7-2, with a tentative D call TRBD1 (6 bases). Trimming took off 5 bases at V and 8 bases at J, with 21 bases between the two ends. The germline gives CDR1 SGHTA, CDR2 FQGNSA. This CDR3 comprises 16 residues. In nucleotides, the CDR3 is TGTGCCAGCAGCCTAGTCGGGGGCGGGAACGGAGAAAAACTGTTTTTT. Its protein product is CASSLVGGGNGEKLFF.

This chain joins TRBV4-1 and TRBJ1-3, with 7 bases matching TRBD1. CDR1 is MGHRA and CDR2 is YSYEKL in the germline V gene. This CDR3 comprises 20 residues. Trimming took 2 bases from V and 2 from J; bases not matched to a gene: 18. The CDR3 is CASSQRGTGVGGSPGNTIYF. In DNA, the CDR3 is TGCGCCAGCAGCCAAAGGGGCACAGGGGTGGGAGGGAGCCCTGGAAACACCATATATTTT.

The chain combines TRBV19 with TRBJ2-7, with 7 bases that match TRBD1. Germline V gene data show CDR1 as LNHDA and CDR2 as SQIVND (reference sequence). CDR3 length equals 18 residues. V gave up 5 bases and J gave up 2 bases; unmatched junction bases: 18. CDR3 region: CASSPSLDRRRYPYEQYF. The CDR3 nucleotides are TGTGCCAGTAGTCCCTCACTGGACAGGCGGCGATACCCCTACGAGCAGTACTTC.

As for this clone: Other DNA sequences in this specimen translate into the identical CDR3. The chain uses TRBV2 and TRBJ2-7, with a possible D match to TRBD1 (6 bases). Deletions cut 6 bases from V and 3 bases from J, with 9 bases between. The germline V gene has CDR1 SNHLY and CDR2 FYNNEI. CDR3 size: 12 residues. The CDR3 DNA reads TGTGCCAGCAGATTACAGGGCTACGAGCAGTACTTC. Protein: CASRLQGYEQYF.

V gene TRBV6-5 combines with J gene TRBJ2-1; TRBD2 is a possible D gene (6 bases). The CDR3 length is 12 residues. V was trimmed by 4 bases and J by 9 bases, leaving 10 bases between them. CDR1 and CDR2 from the germline V gene are MNHEY and SVGAGI. The CDR3 sequence: CASSSLASEQFF. As DNA, the CDR3 is TGTGCCAGCAGTTCACTAGCTTCTGAGCAGTTCTTC.